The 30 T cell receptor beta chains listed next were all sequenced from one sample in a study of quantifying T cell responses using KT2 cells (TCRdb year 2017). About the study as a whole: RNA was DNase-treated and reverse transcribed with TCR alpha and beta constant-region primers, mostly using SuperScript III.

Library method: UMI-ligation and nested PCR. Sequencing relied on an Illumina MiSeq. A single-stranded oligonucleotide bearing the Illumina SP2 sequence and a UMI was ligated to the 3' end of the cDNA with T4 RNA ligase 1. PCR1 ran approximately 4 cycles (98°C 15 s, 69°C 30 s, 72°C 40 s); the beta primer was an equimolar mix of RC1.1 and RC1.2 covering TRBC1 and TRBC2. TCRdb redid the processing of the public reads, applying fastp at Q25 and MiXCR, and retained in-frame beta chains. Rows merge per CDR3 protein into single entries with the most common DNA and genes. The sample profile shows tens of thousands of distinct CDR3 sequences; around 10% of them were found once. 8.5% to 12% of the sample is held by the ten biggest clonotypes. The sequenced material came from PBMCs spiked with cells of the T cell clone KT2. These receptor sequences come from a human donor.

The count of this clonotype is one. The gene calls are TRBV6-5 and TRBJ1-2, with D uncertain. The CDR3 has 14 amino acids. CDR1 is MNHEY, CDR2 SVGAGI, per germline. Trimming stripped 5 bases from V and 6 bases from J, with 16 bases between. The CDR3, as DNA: TGTGCCAGCAGTCTTCGGGCCCCAAGCGATGGCTACACCTTC. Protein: CASSLRAPSDGYTF.

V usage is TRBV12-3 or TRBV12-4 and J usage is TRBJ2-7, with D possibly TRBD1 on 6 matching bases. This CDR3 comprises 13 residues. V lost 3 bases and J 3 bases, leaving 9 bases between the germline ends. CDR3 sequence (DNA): TGTGCCAGCAGTTTCTCGGACAGCTACGAGCAGTACTTC. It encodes CASSFSDSYEQYF.

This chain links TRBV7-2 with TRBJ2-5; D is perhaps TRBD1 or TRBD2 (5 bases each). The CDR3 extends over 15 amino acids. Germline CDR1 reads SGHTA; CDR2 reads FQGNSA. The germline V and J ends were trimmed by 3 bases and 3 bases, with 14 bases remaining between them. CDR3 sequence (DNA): TGTGCCAGCAGCTTCGGAGGCCAGGGTAAAGAGACCCAGTACTTC. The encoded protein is CASSFGGQGKETQYF.

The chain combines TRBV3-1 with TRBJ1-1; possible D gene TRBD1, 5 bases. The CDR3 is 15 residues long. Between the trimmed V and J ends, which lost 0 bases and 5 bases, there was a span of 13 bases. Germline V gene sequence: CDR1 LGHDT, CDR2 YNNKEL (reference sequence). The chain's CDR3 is CASSQDHEGPTEAFF. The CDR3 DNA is TGTGCCAGCAGCCAAGATCATGAGGGGCCTACTGAAGCTTTCTTT.

The CDR3 sequence is CASSTTGTGSNQPQHF. Here the CDR3 DNA reads TGTGCCAGCAGCACAACCGGGACAGGTAGCAATCAGCCCCAGCATTTT. V gene TRBV6-2 or TRBV6-3 combines with J gene TRBJ1-5, with 8 bases that match TRBD1. J gave up 0 bases and V 6 bases, and 7 bases lay outside the gene matches. CDR1 MNHEY and CDR2 SVGEGT come from the germline V gene. The CDR3 sequence is 16 residues long.

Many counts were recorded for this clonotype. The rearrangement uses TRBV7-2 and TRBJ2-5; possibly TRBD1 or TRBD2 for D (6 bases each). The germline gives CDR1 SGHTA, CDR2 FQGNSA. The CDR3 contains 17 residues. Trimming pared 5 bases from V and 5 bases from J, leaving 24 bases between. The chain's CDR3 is CASSPYPRGRPGETQYF. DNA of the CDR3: TGTGCCAGCAGCCCCTACCCCCGGGGGCGACCGGGGGAGACCCAGTACTTC.

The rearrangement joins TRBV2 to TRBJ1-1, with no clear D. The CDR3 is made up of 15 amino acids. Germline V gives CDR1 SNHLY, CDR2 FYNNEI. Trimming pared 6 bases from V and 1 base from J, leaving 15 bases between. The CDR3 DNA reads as TGTGCCAGCAGACGTGGGGATTGGAAGAACACTGAAGCTTTCTTT. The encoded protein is CASRRGDWKNTEAFF.

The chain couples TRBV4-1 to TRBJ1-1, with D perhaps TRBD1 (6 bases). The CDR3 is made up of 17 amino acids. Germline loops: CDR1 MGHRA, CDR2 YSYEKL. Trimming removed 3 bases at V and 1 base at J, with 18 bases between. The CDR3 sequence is CASSQGKYTGRNTEAFF. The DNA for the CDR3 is TGCGCCAGCAGCCAGGGCAAATACACAGGGAGGAACACTGAAGCTTTCTTT.

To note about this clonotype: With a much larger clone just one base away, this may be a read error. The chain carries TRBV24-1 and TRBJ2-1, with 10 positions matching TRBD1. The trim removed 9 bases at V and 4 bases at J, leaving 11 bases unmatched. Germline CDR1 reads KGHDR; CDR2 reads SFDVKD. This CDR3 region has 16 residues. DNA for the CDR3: TGTGCCACCCAGGCAAGCAGGACAGGGGGATACAATGAGCAGTTCTTC. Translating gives CATQASRTGGYNEQFF.

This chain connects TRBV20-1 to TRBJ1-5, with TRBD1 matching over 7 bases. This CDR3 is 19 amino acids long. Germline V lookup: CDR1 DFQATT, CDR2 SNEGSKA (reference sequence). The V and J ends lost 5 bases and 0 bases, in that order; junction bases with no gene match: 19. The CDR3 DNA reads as TGCAGTGCTGTCCATCCGGACAGGCACCTTGTCTATAGCAATCAGCCCCAGCATTTT. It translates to CSAVHPDRHLVYSNQPQHF.

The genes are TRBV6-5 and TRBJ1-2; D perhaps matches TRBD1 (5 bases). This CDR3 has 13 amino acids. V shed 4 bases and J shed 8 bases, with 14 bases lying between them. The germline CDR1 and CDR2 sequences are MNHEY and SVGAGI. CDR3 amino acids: CASSSGAGSGYTF. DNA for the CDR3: TGTGCCAGCAGTTCAGGAGCAGGGTCGGGCTACACCTTC.

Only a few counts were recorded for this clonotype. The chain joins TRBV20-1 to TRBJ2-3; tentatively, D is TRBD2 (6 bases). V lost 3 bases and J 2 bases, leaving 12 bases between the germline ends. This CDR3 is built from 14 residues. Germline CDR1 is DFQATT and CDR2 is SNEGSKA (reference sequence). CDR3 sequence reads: CSASTSSLTDTQYF. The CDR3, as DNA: TGCAGTGCTAGTACTAGCTCACTCACAGATACGCAGTATTTT.

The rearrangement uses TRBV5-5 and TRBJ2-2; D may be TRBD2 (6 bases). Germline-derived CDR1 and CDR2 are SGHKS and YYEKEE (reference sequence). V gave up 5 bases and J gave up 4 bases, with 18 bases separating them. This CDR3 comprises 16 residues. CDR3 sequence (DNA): TGTGCCAGCAGGAACACCTTTAGCGGACTCACCGGGGAGCTGTTTTTT. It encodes CASRNTFSGLTGELFF.

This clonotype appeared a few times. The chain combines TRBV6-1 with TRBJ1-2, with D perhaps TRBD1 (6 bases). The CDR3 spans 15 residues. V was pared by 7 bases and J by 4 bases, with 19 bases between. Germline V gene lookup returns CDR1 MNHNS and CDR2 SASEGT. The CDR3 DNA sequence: TGTGCCAGCACCTCCATGCGGGGGGCAGGCTATGGCTACACCTTC. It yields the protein CASTSMRGAGYGYTF.

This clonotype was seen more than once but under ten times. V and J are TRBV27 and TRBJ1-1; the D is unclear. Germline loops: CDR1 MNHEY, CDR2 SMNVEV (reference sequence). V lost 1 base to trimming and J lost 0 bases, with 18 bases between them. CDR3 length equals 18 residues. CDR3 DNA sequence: TGTGCCAGCAGTTTATATCCCCAAGGAGCGTCGATGAACACTGAAGCTTTCTTT. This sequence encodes CASSLYPQGASMNTEAFF.

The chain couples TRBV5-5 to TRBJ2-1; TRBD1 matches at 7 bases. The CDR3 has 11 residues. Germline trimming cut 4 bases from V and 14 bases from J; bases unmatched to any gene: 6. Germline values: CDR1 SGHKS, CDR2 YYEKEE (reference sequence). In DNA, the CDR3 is TGTGCCAGCAGCGAACCGGGACAGAAGTTCTTC. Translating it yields CASSEPGQKFF.

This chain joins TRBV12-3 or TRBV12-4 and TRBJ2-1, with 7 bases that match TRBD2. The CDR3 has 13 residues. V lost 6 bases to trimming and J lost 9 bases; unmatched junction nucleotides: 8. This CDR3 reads CASSEAGVGEQFF. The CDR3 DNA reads TGTGCCAGCAGCGAGGCGGGGGTAGGTGAGCAGTTCTTC.

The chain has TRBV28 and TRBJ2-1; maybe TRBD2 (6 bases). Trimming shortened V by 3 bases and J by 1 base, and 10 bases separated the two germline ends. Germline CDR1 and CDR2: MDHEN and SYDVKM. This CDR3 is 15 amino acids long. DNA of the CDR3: TGTGCCAGCAGTTTCGGGAGTACTTCCTACAATGAGCAGTTCTTC. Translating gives CASSFGSTSYNEQFF.

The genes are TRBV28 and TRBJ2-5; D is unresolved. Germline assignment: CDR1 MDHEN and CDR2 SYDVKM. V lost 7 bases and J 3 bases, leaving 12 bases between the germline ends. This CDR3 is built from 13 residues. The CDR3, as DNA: TGTGCCAGCACCGACGGAACAGAAGAGACCCAGTACTTC. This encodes CASTDGTEETQYF.

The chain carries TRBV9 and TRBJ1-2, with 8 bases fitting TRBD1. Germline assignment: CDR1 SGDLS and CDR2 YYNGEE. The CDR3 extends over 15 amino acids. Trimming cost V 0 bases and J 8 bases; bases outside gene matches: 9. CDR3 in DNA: TGTGCCAGCAGCGTAGCTCGCCCAGGGGGCGCGGGCTACACCTTC. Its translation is CASSVARPGGAGYTF.

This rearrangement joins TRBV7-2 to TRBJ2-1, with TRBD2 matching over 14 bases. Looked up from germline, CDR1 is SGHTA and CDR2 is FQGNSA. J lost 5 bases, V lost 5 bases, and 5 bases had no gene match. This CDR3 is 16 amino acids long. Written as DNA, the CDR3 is TGTGCCAGCAGCCCCCCGGGACTAGCGGGGGACAATGAGCAGTTCTTC. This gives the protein CASSPPGLAGDNEQFF.

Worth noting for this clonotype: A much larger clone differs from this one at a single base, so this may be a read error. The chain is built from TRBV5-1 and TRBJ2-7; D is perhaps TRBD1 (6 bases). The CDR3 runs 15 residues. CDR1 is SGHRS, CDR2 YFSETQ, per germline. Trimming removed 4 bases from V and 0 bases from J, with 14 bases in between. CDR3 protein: CASSRGQLSSYEQYF. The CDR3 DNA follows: TGCGCCAGCAGCCGGGGACAATTAAGCTCCTACGAGCAGTACTTC.

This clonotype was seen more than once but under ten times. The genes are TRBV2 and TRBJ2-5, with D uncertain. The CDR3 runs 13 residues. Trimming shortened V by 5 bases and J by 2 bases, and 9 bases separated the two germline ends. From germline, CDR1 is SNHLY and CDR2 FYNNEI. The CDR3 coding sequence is TGTGCCAGCAGTTCTGGCGGACAAGAGACCCAGTACTTC. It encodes CASSSGGQETQYF. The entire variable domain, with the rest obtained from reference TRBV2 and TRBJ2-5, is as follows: EPEVTQTPSHQVTQMGQEVILRCVPISNHLYFYWYRQILGQKVEFLVSFYNNEISEKSEIFDDQFSVERPDGSNFTLKIRSTKLEDSAMYFCASSSGGQETQYFGPGTRLLVL.

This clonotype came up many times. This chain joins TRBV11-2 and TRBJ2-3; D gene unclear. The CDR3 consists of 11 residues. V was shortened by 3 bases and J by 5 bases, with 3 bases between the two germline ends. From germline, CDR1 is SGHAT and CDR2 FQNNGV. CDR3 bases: TGTGCCAGCAGCTTGTTAGATACGCAGTATTTT. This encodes CASSLLDTQYF.

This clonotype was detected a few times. Written as DNA, the CDR3 is TGTGCCAGCAGCTTTAGCCTAGCGGGCGACTACGAGCAGTACTTC. Protein product: CASSFSLAGDYEQYF. The chain is built from TRBV11-1 and TRBJ2-7; TRBD2 agrees at 8 bases. V dropped 3 bases and J dropped 3; count of bases not matched to a gene: 7. CDR3 length: 15 residues. In germline, CDR1 is SGHAT, CDR2 FQDESV (reference sequence).

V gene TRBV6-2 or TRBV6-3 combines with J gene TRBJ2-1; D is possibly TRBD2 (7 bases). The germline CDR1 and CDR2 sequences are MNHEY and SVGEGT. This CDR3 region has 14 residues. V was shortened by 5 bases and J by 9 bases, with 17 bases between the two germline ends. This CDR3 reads CASSQLGGGGEQFF. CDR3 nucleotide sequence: TGTGCCAGCAGTCAGTTGGGAGGGGGTGGTGAGCAGTTCTTC.

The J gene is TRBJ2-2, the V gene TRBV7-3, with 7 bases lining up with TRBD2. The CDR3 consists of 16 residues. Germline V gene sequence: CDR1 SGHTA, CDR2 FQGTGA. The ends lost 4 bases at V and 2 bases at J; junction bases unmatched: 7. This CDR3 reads CASSSVGGGNTGELFF. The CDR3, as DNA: TGTGCCAGCAGCTCGGTCGGCGGGGGAAACACCGGGGAGCTGTTTTTT.

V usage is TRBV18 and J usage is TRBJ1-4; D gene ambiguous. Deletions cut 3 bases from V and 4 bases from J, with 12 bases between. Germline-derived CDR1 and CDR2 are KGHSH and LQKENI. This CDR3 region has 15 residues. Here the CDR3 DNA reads TGTGCCAGCTCACCTGCCCCCGAGCGTAATGAAAAACTGTTTTTT. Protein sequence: CASSPAPERNEKLFF.

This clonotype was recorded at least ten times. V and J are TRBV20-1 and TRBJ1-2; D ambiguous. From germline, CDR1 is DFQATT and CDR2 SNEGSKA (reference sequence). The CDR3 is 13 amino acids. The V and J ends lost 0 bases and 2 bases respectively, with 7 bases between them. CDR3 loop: CSAREPSNYGYTF. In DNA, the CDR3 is TGCAGTGCTAGAGAACCATCCAACTATGGCTACACCTTC.

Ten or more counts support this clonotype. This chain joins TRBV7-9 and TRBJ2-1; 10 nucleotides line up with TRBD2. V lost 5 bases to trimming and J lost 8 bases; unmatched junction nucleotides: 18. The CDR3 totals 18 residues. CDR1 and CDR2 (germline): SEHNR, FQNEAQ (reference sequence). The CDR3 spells CASSPQTVLAGVNDEQFF. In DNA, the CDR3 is TGTGCCAGCAGCCCCCAAACCGTTCTAGCGGGAGTGAACGATGAGCAGTTCTTC.